A selection of T cell receptor beta chains follows, all from one sample in a study of identical twins. TCRdb passed the 5' RACE reads through MiXCR, listing each CDR3 protein once. The data contain about 190,000 distinct CDR3 sequences, 15% of them singletons. These data also formed part of another study, on T cells expressing NK-cell markers.

Sequencing input: CD8+ T cells sorted from blood. Receptor source: a woman aged 18-29 years in good health. The CDR3 runs from the conserved cysteine through the conserved F or W. D genes are given only for firm matches. Clone size is stated in some rows and not others, as once, few, many or a class when expanded.

CDR3: CSARTGTEEYF
DNA: TGCAGTGCGCGAACCGGGACAGAGGAGTACTTC
V: TRBV20-1
size: -
D: TRBD1
J: TRBJ2-4

CDR3: CASSPTSGRAEGEQFF
DNA: TGTGCCAGCAGCCCGACTAGCGGGAGGGCAGAGGGTGAGCAGTTCTTC
V: TRBV11-2
size: -
D: TRBD2
J: TRBJ2-1

CDR3: CATKSSNEQFF
DNA: TGTGCCACCAAGTCCAGCAATGAGCAGTTCTTC
V: TRBV15
size: many
D: -
J: TRBJ2-1

CDR3: CASSPMGYGTEAFF
DNA: TGTGCCAGCAGCCCCATGGGCTACGGCACTGAAGCTTTCTTT
V: TRBV14
size: few
D: -
J: TRBJ1-1

CDR3: CASSQTGTGGFSSYEQYF
DNA: TGTGCCAGCAGCCAAACGGGGACAGGGGGCTTTTCCTCCTACGAGCAGTACTTC
V: TRBV3-1
size: -
D: TRBD1
J: TRBJ2-7

CDR3: CSARDYKTTDTQYF
DNA: TGCAGTGCTCGGGACTACAAAACCACAGATACGCAGTATTTT
V: TRBV20-1
size: few
D: TRBD2
J: TRBJ2-3

CDR3: CASSPSTGDEVYEQYF
DNA: TGTGCCAGCAGTCCCTCGACAGGGGACGAGGTCTACGAGCAGTACTTC
V: TRBV27
size: -
D: TRBD1
J: TRBJ2-7

CDR3: CAVGNTIYF
DNA: TGTGCCGTTGGAAACACCATATATTTT
V: TRBV7-9
size: few
D: -
J: TRBJ1-3

CDR3: CSADGRSNEQFF
DNA: TGCAGTGCTGACGGACGTTCAAATGAGCAGTTCTTC
V: TRBV20-1
size: many
D: -
J: TRBJ2-1

CDR3: CSASRRKTQYF
DNA: TGCAGTGCCAGCAGGAGGAAGACCCAGTACTTC
V: TRBV20-1
size: few
D: -
J: TRBJ2-5

CDR3: CASSSDDRNSIYEQYF
DNA: TGTGCCAGCAGCTCCGATGACAGGAACTCTATCTACGAGCAGTACTTC
V: TRBV7-9
size: -
D: -
J: TRBJ2-7

CDR3: CASSLQGGGGGEQYF
DNA: TGTGCCAGCAGTTTACAGGGCGGAGGGGGCGGCGAGCAGTACTTC
V: TRBV27
size: -
D: -
J: TRBJ2-7

CDR3: CSVGGTGDVNEQFF
DNA: TGCAGTGTCGGCGGGACAGGGGATGTAAATGAGCAGTTCTTC
V: TRBV20-1
size: few
D: TRBD1
J: TRBJ2-1

CDR3: CASSKDLGVADTQYF
DNA: TGCGCCAGCAGCAAAGATCTTGGGGTGGCAGATACGCAGTATTTT
V: TRBV4-3
size: -
D: -
J: TRBJ2-3